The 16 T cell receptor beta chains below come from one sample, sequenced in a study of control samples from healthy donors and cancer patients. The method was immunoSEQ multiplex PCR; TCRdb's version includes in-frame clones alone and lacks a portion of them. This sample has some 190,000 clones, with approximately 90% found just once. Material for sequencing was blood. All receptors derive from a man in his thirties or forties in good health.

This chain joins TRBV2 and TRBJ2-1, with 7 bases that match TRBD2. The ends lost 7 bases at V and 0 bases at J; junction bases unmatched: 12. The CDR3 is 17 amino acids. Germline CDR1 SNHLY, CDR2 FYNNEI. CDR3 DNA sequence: TGTGCCAGCATAGGGTGGGCTAGCGGTAGCTCCTACAATGAGCAGTTCTTC. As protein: CASIGWASGSSYNEQFF.

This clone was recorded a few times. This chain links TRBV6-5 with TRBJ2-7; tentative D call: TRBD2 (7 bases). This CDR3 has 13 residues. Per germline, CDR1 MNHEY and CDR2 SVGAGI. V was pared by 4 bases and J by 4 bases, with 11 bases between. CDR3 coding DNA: TGTGCCAGCAGTTCGGGGGGACATTACGAGCAGTACTTC. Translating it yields CASSSGGHYEQYF.

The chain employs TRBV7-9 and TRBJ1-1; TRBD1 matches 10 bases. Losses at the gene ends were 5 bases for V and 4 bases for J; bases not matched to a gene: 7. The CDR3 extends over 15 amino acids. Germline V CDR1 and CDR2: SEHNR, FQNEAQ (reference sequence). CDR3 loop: CASSTRDRGFTEAFF. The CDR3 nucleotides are TGTGCCAGCAGCACAAGGGACAGGGGTTTCACTGAAGCTTTCTTT.

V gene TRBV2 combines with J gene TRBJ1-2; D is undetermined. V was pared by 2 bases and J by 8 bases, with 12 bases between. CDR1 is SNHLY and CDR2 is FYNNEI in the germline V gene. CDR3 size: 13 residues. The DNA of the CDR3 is TGTGCCAGCAGTGAATCAGTGAGCCGCGGCTACACCTTC. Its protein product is CASSESVSRGYTF.

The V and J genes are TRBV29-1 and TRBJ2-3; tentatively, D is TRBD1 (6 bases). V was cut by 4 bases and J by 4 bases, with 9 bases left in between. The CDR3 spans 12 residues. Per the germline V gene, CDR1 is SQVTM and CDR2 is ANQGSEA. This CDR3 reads CSVVTGADTQYF. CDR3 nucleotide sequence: TGCAGCGTTGTGACAGGCGCAGATACGCAGTATTTT.

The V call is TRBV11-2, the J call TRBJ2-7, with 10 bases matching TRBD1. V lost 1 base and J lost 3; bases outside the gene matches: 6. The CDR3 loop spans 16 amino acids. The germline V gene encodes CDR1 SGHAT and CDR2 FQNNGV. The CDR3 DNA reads TGTGCCAGCAGCTTAGGGGCGGGACAGGGGCTCTACGAGCAGTACTTC. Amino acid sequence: CASSLGAGQGLYEQYF. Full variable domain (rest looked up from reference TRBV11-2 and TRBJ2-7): EAGVAQSPRYKIIEKRQSVAFWCNPISGHATLYWYQQILGQGPKLLIQFQNNGVVDDSQLPKDRFSAERLKGVDSTLKIQPAKLEDSAVYLCASSLGAGQGLYEQYFGPGTRLTVT.

The DNA for the CDR3 is TGTGCCAGCAGTTCAGGTTGGAGCAATCAGCCCCAGCATTTT. This encodes CASSSGWSNQPQHF. This chain uses TRBV27 with TRBJ1-5; D is uncertain. The V gene's germline CDR1 is MNHEY and CDR2 SMNVEV (reference sequence). The CDR3 is made up of 14 amino acids. V lost 4 bases and J lost 1, with 8 bases in between.

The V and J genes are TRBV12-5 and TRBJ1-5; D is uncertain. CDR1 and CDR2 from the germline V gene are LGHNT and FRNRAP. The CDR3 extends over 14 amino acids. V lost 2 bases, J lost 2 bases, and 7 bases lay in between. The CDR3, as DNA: TGTGCTAGTGGTTTGTGGGCGGGCAATCAGCCCCAGCATTTT. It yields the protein CASGLWAGNQPQHF.

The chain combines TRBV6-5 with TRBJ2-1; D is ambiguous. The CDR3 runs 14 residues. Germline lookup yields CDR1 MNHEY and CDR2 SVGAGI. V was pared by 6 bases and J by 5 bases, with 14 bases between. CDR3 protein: CASSLGGGNNEQFF. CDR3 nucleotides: TGTGCCAGCAGCCTGGGCGGTGGTAACAATGAGCAGTTCTTC.

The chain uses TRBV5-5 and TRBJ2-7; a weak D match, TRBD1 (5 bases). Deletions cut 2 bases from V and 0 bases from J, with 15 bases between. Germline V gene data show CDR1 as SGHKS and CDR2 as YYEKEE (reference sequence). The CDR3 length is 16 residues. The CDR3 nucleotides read TGTGCCAGCAGCTTTGGCTGGCACAGGAGCTCCTACGAGCAGTACTTC. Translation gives CASSFGWHRSSYEQYF.

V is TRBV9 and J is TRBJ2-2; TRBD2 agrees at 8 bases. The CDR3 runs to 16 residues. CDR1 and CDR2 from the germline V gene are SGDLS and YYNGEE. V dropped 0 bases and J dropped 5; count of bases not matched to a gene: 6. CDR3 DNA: TGTGCCAGCAGCGTAGCTGCGGGGGGTTGGACCGGGGAGCTGTTTTTT. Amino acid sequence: CASSVAAGGWTGELFF.

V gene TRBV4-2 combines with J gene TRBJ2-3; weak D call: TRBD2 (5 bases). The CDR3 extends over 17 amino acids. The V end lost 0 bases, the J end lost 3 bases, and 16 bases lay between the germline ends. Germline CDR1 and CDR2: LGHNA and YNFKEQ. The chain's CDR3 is CASSQDLASRRTDTQYF. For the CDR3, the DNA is TGTGCCAGCAGCCAAGATTTGGCTAGCAGACGAACAGATACGCAGTATTTT.

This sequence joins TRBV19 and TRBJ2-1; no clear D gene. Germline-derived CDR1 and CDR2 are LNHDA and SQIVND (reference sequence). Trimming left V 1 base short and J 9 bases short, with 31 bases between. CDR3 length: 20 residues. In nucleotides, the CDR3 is TGTGCCAGTAGTATAGGAAGGACCTCCGGGCTACTCTTTCAGCCAGGTGAGCAGTTCTTC. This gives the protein CASSIGRTSGLLFQPGEQFF.

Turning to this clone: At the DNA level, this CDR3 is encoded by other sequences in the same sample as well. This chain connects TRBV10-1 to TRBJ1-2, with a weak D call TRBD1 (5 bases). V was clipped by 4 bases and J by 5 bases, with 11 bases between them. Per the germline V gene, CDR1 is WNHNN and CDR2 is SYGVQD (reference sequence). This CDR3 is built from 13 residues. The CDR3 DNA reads TGCGCCAGCAGTGTTGACAGATCTTATGGCTACACCTTC. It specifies CASSVDRSYGYTF.

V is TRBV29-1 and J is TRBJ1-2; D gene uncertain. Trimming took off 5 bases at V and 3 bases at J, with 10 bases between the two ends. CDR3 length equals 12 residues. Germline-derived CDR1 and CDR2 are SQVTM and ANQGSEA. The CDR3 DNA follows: TGCAGCGTTTACCCCTCGGACTATGGCTACACCTTC. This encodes CSVYPSDYGYTF.

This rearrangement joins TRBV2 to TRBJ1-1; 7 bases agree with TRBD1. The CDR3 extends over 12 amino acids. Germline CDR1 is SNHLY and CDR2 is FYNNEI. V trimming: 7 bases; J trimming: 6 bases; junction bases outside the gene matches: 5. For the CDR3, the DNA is TGTGCCAGCAACCAGGGGGGGGCTGAAGCTTTCTTT. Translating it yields CASNQGGAEAFF.